This TCR beta chain was observed in a study of blood T cell repertoires in COVID-19. The CDR3 covers 12 residues. Looked up from germline, CDR1 is MNHEY and CDR2 is SMNVEV (reference sequence). The junction had 2 bases not matched to a gene; V was cut back by 6 bases and J by 4 bases. Sequencing was performed with immunoSEQ multiplex PCR; in TCRdb, only in-frame clones are kept and a portion is missing. This sample carries about 75,000 clones, roughly 87% of them seen once, and the ten largest clones take roughly 6.8%. This clonotype originated in a woman in her 50s with acute or convalescent COVID-19. The sequenced sample consisted of peripheral blood. The chain joins TRBV27 to TRBJ1-1; 7 nucleotides match TRBD1. The CDR3 bases are TGTGCCAGCAGGACAGGGAGCACTGAAGCTTTCTTT. Amino acids: CASRTGSTEAFF.